Below are 22 T cell receptor beta chains sequenced from a single sample in a study of blood T cell repertoires in COVID-19. The table came from immunoSEQ multiplex PCR; TCRdb's copy has only in-frame clones and leaves some out. The sample has 50,000 to 65,000 clones, 84% seen once. Sequencing input: peripheral blood. These receptors all come from a man aged 55 to 69 with COVID-19, enrolled during active disease.

The chain is built from TRBV7-6 and TRBJ2-2; 12 bases map to TRBD2. This CDR3 is built from 15 residues. With V trimmed by 2 bases and J by 6 bases, 1 base remained unmatched. Germline CDR1 SGHVS, CDR2 FNYEAQ. The CDR3 DNA reads as TGTGCCAGCAGCTTATGGACTAGCGGGGCCGGGGAGCTGTTTTTT. Protein product: CASSLWTSGAGELFF.

This rearrangement joins TRBV4-1 to TRBJ2-5; TRBD2 might be the D (6 bases). The V gene lost 5 bases and the J gene lost 2 bases, with 12 bases spanning the gap. Germline V lookup: CDR1 MGHRA, CDR2 YSYEKL. The CDR3 is 14 amino acids. Here the CDR3 reads CASSFSGQQETQYF. The CDR3, as DNA: TGCGCCAGCAGCTTTAGCGGACAACAAGAGACCCAGTACTTC.

The V call is TRBV9, the J call TRBJ1-2; 7 nucleotides line up with TRBD1. The CDR3 sequence is 17 residues long. Trimming at V came to 4 bases and at J to 5 bases, leaving 17 bases not matched to a gene. Germline CDR1 SGDLS, CDR2 YYNGEE. The CDR3 protein is CASSRRDSGWDGYGYTF. The CDR3 DNA reads TGTGCCAGCAGCCGGAGGGACAGCGGCTGGGATGGGTATGGCTACACCTTC.

The CDR3 region has the DNA TGTGCCAGCAGCGGACAGGGGGCGAGGACTGAAGCTTTCTTT. This encodes CASSGQGARTEAFF. V is TRBV9 and J is TRBJ1-1; 10 bases fit TRBD1. This CDR3 spans 14 amino acids. The germline gives CDR1 SGDLS, CDR2 YYNGEE. The V gene end was trimmed by 3 bases and the J gene end by 5 bases; junction bases not matched to a gene: 4.

This clone was seen only once. This chain links TRBV30 with TRBJ1-1; 7 bases match TRBD1. CDR1 GTSNPN and CDR2 SVGIG come from the germline V gene (reference sequence). The CDR3 runs to 12 residues. The ends lost 4 bases at V and 5 bases at J; junction bases unmatched: 4. CDR3 sequence: CAWTGGSTEAFF. The CDR3 DNA sequence: TGTGCCTGGACAGGGGGTTCAACTGAAGCTTTCTTT.

This chain uses TRBV19 with TRBJ2-1; tentative D call: TRBD2 (5 bases). This CDR3 has 15 residues. Between the trimmed V and J ends, which lost 3 bases and 4 bases, there was a span of 13 bases. Looked up from germline, CDR1 is LNHDA and CDR2 is SQIVND (reference sequence). The CDR3 is CASSMREWGYNEQFF. The CDR3 coding sequence is TGTGCCAGTAGTATGAGGGAGTGGGGTTACAATGAGCAGTTCTTC.

The chain uses TRBV5-1 and TRBJ1-1; no definite D call. Germline CDR1 is SGHRS and CDR2 is YFSETQ. The CDR3 is 14 residues long. Trimming removed 2 bases at V and 1 base at J, with 9 bases between. CDR3 amino acids: CASSLSGQNTEAFF. The DNA of the CDR3 is TGCGCCAGCAGCTTAAGTGGGCAGAACACTGAAGCTTTCTTT.

This rearrangement joins TRBV9 to TRBJ2-5; D is uncertain. There are 17 residues in the CDR3. Trimming pared 4 bases from V and 1 base from J, leaving 20 bases between. The germline CDR1 and CDR2 sequences are SGDLS and YYNGEE. This CDR3 reads CASSSAPSWRGQETQYF. CDR3 sequence (DNA): TGTGCCAGCAGCTCCGCTCCCTCGTGGCGCGGCCAAGAGACCCAGTACTTC.

The V gene is TRBV6-1, the J gene TRBJ2-1; D unresolved. The CDR3 runs 16 residues. In germline, CDR1 is MNHNS, CDR2 SASEGT. V was cut by 1 base and J by 8 bases, with 18 bases left in between. The CDR3 region is CASSEGSAASYHEQFF. The CDR3 coding sequence is TGTGCCAGCAGTGAAGGGTCCGCGGCCTCTTATCATGAGCAGTTCTTC.

The chain couples TRBV6-5 to TRBJ1-6, with TRBD1 matching 7 bases. Germline-derived CDR1 and CDR2 are MNHEY and SVGAGI. Losses at the gene ends were 6 bases for V and 7 bases for J; bases not matched to a gene: 9. The CDR3 length is 15 residues. CDR3 residues: CASRRKGAENSPLHF. The CDR3, as DNA: TGTGCCAGCAGAAGAAAGGGGGCTGAGAATTCACCCCTCCACTTT.

The chain has TRBV7-7 and TRBJ2-1; D possibly corresponds to TRBD1 (5 bases). The V end lost 8 bases, the J end lost 5 bases, and 13 bases lay between the germline ends. The germline V gene encodes CDR1 SSHAT and CDR2 FNYEAQ (reference sequence). This CDR3 comprises 13 residues. In DNA form, the CDR3 reads TGTGCCAGCGGACAATCAAGAGACAATGAGCAGTTCTTC. Residues: CASGQSRDNEQFF.

The CDR3 nucleotides are TGTGCTAGTGGTTTGAGGTCTAGCGGGTTCAGCTCCTACAATGAGCAGTTCTTC. Protein sequence: CASGLRSSGFSSYNEQFF. V is TRBV12-5 and J is TRBJ2-1; TRBD2 matches 8 bases. Germline CDR1 is LGHNT and CDR2 is FRNRAP. V gave up 2 bases and J gave up 0 bases; unmatched junction bases: 9. The CDR3 has 18 amino acids.

The chain employs TRBV3-1 (or the pseudogene TRBV3-2) and TRBJ2-7, with D possibly matching TRBD2 (6 bases). This CDR3 is 15 amino acids long. Looked up from germline, CDR1 is LGHDT and CDR2 is YNNKEL (reference sequence). V lost 4 bases and J lost 4, with 17 bases in between. As DNA, the CDR3 is TGTGCCAGCAGCCGAGATTCTGGAGGGATATACGAGCAGTACTTC. As protein: CASSRDSGGIYEQYF.

The chain uses TRBV18 and TRBJ2-1; tentatively, D is TRBD2 (6 bases). The CDR3 totals 15 residues. V gave up 1 base and J gave up 2 bases, with 9 bases separating them. Germline values: CDR1 KGHSH, CDR2 LQKENI. CDR3 DNA: TGTGCCAGCTCACCACTAGGACTAACCTACAATGAGCAGTTCTTC. It is translated as CASSPLGLTYNEQFF.

The chain links TRBV6-2 or TRBV6-3 to TRBJ2-7, with TRBD2 identical over 10 bases. The CDR3 runs to 15 residues. Germline lookup yields CDR1 MNHEY and CDR2 SVGEGT. The J segment lost 6 bases and the V segment lost 4 bases, leaving 9 bases of the junction unmatched. CDR3 nucleotides: TGTGCCAGCAGTTCCTGGACTAGCGGCCCTGGCGAGCAGTACTTC. Protein product: CASSSWTSGPGEQYF.

The chain joins TRBV5-1 to TRBJ2-1; D may be TRBD1 (6 bases). V was trimmed by 7 bases and J by 5 bases, leaving 16 bases between them. Germline V gene data show CDR1 as SGHRS and CDR2 as YFSETQ. CDR3 length equals 14 residues. This CDR3 is CASRRRTANNEQFF. CDR3 sequence (DNA): TGCGCCAGCCGACGACGGACAGCTAACAATGAGCAGTTCTTC.

The rearrangement links TRBV7-3 to TRBJ1-5, with D maybe TRBD1 (5 bases). V lost 4 bases to trimming and J lost 2 bases, with 15 bases between them. Germline V gene sequence: CDR1 SGHTA, CDR2 FQGTGA. The CDR3 has 16 amino acids. The CDR3 loop is CASSSPGIQGNQPQHF. In DNA form, the CDR3 reads TGTGCCAGCAGCTCCCCAGGGATTCAGGGCAATCAGCCCCAGCATTTT.

The CDR3 loop is CASSDQGFSEAFF. In nucleotides, the CDR3 is TGTGCCAGCAGTGACCAGGGATTCTCCGAAGCTTTCTTT. The V call is TRBV25-1, the J call TRBJ1-1; tentatively, D is TRBD1 (5 bases). The CDR3 covers 13 residues. Germline values: CDR1 MGHDK, CDR2 SYGVNS. Trimming pared 3 bases from V and 8 bases from J, leaving 13 bases between.

The chain links TRBV11-2 to TRBJ2-5, with 7 bases aligning to TRBD2. Germline loops: CDR1 SGHAT, CDR2 FQNNGV. This CDR3 has 18 residues. Trimming cost V 0 bases and J 4 bases; bases outside gene matches: 14. The CDR3 region is CASSLEAGWVPGGETQYF. For the CDR3, the DNA is TGTGCCAGCAGCTTAGAAGCGGGGTGGGTCCCGGGGGGAGAGACCCAGTACTTC.

V gene TRBV5-4 combines with J gene TRBJ1-6; D not certain. V shed 2 bases and J shed 5 bases, with 8 bases lying between them. The CDR3 sequence is 14 residues long. Germline V gives CDR1 SGHNT, CDR2 YYREEE (reference sequence). CDR3 residues: CASSFDGNNSPLHF. In nucleotides, the CDR3 is TGTGCCAGCAGCTTTGACGGGAATAATTCACCCCTCCACTTT.

This chain uses TRBV5-1 with TRBJ1-2, with 8 nucleotides matching TRBD1. There are 14 residues in the CDR3. V trimming: 4 bases; J trimming: 5 bases; junction bases outside the gene matches: 7. Germline values: CDR1 SGHRS, CDR2 YFSETQ. The CDR3 spells CASSVGQGGYGYTF. In DNA, the CDR3 is TGCGCCAGCAGCGTCGGACAGGGCGGGTATGGCTACACCTTC.

This chain uses TRBV19 with TRBJ2-3, with D maybe TRBD2 (6 bases). The CDR3 consists of 17 residues. V was shortened by 4 bases and J by 3 bases, with 20 bases between the two germline ends. Germline lookup yields CDR1 LNHDA and CDR2 SQIVND (reference sequence). CDR3 loop: CASSTPGWRGATDTQYF. The DNA of the CDR3 is TGTGCCAGTAGTACCCCAGGGTGGCGGGGAGCAACAGATACGCAGTATTTT.